This TCR beta chain comes out of a study of control samples from healthy donors and cancer patients. The CDR3 sequence is 15 residues long. Germline lookup yields CDR1 SGHTA and CDR2 FQGTGA. With 6 bases clipped from V and 3 bases from J, the junction kept 5 bases outside the gene matches. The sample holds a few counts of this clone. Other nucleotide sequences from this sample produce the same CDR3. The method was immunoSEQ multiplex PCR; TCRdb's version includes in-frame clones alone and lacks a portion of them. The sample records around 250,000 clones, around 80% being singletons. The V call is TRBV7-3, the J call TRBJ2-2; 9 bases map to TRBD1. The source material was PBMCs. The TCR comes from a woman aged 60-75 years with lung cancer. As DNA, the CDR3 is TGTGCCAGCAGTTCCGGACAGGGGTACACCGGGGAGCTGTTTTTT. This sequence encodes CASSSGQGYTGELFF.